The T cell receptor (beta chain) under discussion was sequenced for a study of blood T cell repertoires in COVID-19. Across the whole study: PBMCs, B-cell-depleted T cells, or T cells were the source of the cDNA or gDNA that made up the material.

Clones were sequenced by immunoSEQ multiplex PCR, and TCRdb holds only the in-frame ones, with some missing. The profile shows roughly 500,000 clones, approximately 87% of them singletons. All enrollees were roughly 18 to 100 years old and from about 24 US areas. Clinical histories supplied by participants themselves formed the basis of cohort assignment. Donors in Cohort 3 who had recovered were those with two negative PCRs, healthcare professional clearance, or resolution of their symptoms. The receptor comes from a woman aged 40 to 50 who had recovered from COVID-19. Material: PBMCs or T cells enriched from blood (not recorded which).

CDR3 nucleotide sequence: TGTGCCAGCCGACAGGGTGGGGACACTGAAGCTTTCTTT. This translates into CASRQGGDTEAFF. The chain has TRBV19 and TRBJ1-1, with 7 bases lining up with TRBD1. Looked up from germline, CDR1 is LNHDA and CDR2 is SQIVND (reference sequence). V was pared by 9 bases and J by 3 bases, with 7 bases of the junction left unmatched. This CDR3 spans 13 amino acids.